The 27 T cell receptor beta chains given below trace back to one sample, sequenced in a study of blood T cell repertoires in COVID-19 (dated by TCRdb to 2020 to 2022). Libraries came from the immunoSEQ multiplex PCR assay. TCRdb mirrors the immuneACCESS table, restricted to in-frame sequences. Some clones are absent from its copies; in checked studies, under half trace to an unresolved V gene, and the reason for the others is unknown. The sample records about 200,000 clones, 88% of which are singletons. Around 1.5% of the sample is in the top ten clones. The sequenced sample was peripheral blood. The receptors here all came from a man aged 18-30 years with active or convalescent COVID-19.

The CDR3 spells CASSLAAVTNTGELFF. Here the CDR3 DNA reads TGTGCCAGCAGCTTAGCGGCCGTTACGAACACCGGGGAGCTGTTTTTT. The chain employs TRBV7-9 and TRBJ2-2; D not resolved. Trimming removed 0 bases at V and 0 bases at J, with 8 bases between. Germline values: CDR1 SEHNR, CDR2 FQNEAQ (reference sequence). CDR3 size: 16 residues.

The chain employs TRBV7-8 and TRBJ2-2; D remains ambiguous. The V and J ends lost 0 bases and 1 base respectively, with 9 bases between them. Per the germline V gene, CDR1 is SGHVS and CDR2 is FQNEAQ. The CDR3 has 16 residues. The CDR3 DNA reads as TGTGCCAGCAGCTTAGCCAGGCCTTTGAACACCGGGGAGCTGTTTTTT. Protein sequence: CASSLARPLNTGELFF.

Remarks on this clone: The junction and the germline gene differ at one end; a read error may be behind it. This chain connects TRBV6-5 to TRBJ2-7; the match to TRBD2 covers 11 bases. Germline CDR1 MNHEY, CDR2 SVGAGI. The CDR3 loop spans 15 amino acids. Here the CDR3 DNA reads TGTGCCAGCTCTCCTCCGACTAGCGGGACCCACGAGCAGTGCTTC. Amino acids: CASSPPTSGTHEQCF.

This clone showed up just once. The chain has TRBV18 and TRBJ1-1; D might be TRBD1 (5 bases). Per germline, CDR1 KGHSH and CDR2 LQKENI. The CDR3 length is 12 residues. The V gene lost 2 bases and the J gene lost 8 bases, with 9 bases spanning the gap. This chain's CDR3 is CASSPNRGEAFF. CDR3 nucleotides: TGTGCCAGCTCACCAAATCGGGGGGAAGCTTTCTTT. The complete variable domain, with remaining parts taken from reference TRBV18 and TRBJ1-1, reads NAGVMQNPRHLVRRRGQEARLRCSPMKGHSHVYWYRQLPEEGLKFMVYLQKENIIDESGMPKERFSAEFPKEGPSILRIQQVVRGDSAAYFCASSPNRGEAFFGQGTRLTVV.

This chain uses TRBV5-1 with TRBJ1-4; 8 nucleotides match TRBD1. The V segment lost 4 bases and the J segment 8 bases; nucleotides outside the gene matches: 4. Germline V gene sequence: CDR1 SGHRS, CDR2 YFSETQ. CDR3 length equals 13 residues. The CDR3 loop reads CASSPDRVEKLFF. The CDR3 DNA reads TGCGCCAGCAGCCCGGACAGGGTCGAAAAACTGTTTTTT.

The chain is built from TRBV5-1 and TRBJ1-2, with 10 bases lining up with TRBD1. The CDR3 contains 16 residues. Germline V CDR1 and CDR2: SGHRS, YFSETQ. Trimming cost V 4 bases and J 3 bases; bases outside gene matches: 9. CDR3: CASSPQPGQGYYGYTF. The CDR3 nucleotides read TGCGCCAGCAGCCCGCAGCCGGGACAGGGGTACTATGGCTACACCTTC.

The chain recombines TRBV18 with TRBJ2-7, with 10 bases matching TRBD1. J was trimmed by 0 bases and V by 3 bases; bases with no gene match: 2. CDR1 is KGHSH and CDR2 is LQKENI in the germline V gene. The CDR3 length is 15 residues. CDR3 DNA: TGTGCCAGCTCACCGGGGACAGGGGTCTCCTACGAGCAGTACTTC. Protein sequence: CASSPGTGVSYEQYF.

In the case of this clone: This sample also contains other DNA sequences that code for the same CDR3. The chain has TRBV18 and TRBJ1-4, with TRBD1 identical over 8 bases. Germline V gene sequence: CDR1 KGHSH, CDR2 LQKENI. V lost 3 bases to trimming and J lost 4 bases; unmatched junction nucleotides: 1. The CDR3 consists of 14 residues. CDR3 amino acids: CASSPGQGNEKLFF. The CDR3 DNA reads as TGTGCCAGCTCACCTGGACAGGGTAATGAAAAACTGTTTTTT.

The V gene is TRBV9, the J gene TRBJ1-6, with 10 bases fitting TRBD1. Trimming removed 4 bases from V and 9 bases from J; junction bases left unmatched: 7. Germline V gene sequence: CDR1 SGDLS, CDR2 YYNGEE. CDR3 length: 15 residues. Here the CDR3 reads CASSPGDRGTSPLHF. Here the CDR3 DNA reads TGTGCCAGCAGCCCCGGGGACAGGGGTACTTCACCCCTCCACTTT.

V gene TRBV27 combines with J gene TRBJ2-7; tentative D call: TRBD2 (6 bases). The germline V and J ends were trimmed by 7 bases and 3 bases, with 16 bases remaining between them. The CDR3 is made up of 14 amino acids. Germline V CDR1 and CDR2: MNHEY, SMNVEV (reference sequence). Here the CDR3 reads CASTLRSGYYEQYF. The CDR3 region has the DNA TGTGCCAGCACCCTCCGGAGCGGGTACTACGAGCAGTACTTC.

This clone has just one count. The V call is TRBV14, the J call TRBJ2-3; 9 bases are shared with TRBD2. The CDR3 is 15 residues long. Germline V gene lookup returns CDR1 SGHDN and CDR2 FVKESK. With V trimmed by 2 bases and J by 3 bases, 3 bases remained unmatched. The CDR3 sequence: CASSQLAGSTDTQYF. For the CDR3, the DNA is TGTGCCAGCAGCCAACTAGCGGGATCGACAGATACGCAGTATTTT.

The CDR3 is CASNLGVQEQDTQYF. The DNA for the CDR3 is TGTGCCAGCAACCTCGGAGTACAGGAGCAAGATACGCAGTATTTT. The V and J genes are TRBV11-2 and TRBJ2-3; TRBD1 is a possible D gene (5 bases). This CDR3 region has 15 residues. The germline V gene has CDR1 SGHAT and CDR2 FQNNGV. V was trimmed by 7 bases and J by 5 bases, leaving 19 bases between them.

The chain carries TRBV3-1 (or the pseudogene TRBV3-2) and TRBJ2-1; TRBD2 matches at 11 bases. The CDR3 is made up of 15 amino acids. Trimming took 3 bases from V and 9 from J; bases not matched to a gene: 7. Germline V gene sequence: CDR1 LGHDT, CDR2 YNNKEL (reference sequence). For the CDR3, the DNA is TGTGCCAGCAGCCATAGCGGGAGGGCCGGTATTGAGCAGTTCTTC. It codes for CASSHSGRAGIEQFF.

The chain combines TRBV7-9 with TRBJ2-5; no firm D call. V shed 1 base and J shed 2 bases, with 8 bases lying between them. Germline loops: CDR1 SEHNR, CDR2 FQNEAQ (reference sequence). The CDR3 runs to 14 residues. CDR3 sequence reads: CASSLGHRQETQYF. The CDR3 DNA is TGTGCCAGCAGCTTAGGACACAGACAAGAGACCCAGTACTTC. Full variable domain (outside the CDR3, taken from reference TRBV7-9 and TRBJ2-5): DTGVSQNPRHKITKRGQNVTFRCDPISEHNRLYWYRQTLGQGPEFLTYFQNEAQLEKSRLLSDRFSAERPKGSFSTLEIQRTEQGDSAMYLCASSLGHRQETQYFGPGTRLLVL.

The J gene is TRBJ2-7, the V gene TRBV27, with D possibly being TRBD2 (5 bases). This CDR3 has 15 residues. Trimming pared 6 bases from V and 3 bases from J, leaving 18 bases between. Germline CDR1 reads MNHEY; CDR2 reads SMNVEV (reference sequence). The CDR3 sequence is CASRQIGSPIYEQYF. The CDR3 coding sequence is TGTGCCAGCAGACAAATAGGGAGTCCGATCTACGAGCAGTACTTC.

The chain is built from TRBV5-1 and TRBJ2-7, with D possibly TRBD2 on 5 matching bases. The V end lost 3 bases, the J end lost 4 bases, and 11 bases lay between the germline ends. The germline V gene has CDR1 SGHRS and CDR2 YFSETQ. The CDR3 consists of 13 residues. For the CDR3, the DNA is TGCGCCAGCAGCTCTTCCGGGAAGTACGAGCAGTACTTC. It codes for CASSSSGKYEQYF.

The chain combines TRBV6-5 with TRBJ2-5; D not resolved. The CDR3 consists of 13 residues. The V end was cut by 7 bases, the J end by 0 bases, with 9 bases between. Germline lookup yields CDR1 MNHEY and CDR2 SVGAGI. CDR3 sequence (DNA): TGTGCCAGCACGACACAGTACCAAGAGACCCAGTACTTC. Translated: CASTTQYQETQYF.

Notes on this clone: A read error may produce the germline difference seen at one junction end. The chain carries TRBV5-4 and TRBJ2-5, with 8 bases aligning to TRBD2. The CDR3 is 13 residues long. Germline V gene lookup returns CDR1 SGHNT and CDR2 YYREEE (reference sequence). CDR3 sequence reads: CASSYTGLGRADF. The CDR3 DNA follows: TGTGCCAGCAGCTACACGGGACTAGGAAGGGCGGACTTC.

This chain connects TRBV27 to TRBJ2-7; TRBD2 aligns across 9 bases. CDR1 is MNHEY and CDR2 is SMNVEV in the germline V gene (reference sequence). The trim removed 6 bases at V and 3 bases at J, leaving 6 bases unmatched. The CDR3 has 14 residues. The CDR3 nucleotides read TGTGCCAGCAGGGGAGCGGGAGGACTCTACGAGCAGTACTTC. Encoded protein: CASRGAGGLYEQYF.

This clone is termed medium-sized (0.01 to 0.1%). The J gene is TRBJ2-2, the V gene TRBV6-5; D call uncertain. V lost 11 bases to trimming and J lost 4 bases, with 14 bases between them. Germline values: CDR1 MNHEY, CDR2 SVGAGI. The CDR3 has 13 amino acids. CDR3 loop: CASVPLLTGELFF. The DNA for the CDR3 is TGTGCCTCCGTTCCCCTCCTCACCGGGGAGCTGTTTTTT.

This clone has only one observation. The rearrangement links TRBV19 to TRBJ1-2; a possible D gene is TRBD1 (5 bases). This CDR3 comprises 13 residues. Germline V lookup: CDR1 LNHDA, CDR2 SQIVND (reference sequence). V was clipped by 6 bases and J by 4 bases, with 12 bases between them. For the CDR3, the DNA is TGTGCCAGTAGCGCACAGGAACCCTATGGCTACACCTTC. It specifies CASSAQEPYGYTF.

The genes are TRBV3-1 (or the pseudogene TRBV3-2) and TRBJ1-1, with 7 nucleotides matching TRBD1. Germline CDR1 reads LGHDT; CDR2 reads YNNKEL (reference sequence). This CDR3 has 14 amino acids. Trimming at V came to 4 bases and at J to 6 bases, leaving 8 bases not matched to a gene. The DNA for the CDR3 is TGTGCCAGCAGCCGAAGGGGGCCCGTCCCTGAAGCTTTCTTT. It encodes CASSRRGPVPEAFF.

For the CDR3, the DNA is TGTGCCAGCAGCCAATTCCGGGATCAGCCCCAGCATTTT. As protein: CASSQFRDQPQHF. The chain carries TRBV14 and TRBJ1-5; D remains unclear. V gave up 2 bases and J gave up 5 bases, with 7 bases separating them. CDR1 SGHDN and CDR2 FVKESK come from the germline V gene. This CDR3 is 13 amino acids long.

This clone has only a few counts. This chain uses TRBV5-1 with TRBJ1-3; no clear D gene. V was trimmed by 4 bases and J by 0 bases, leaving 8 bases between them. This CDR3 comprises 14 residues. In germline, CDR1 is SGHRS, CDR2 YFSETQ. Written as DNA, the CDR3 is TGCGCCAGCAGCGAGGATACCTCTGGAAACACCATATATTTT. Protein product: CASSEDTSGNTIYF.

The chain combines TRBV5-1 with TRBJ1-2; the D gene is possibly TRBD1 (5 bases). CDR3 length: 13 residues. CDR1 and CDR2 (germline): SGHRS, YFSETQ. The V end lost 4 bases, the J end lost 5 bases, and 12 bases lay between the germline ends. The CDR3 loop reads CASSPEQGYGYTF. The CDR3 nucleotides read TGCGCCAGCAGCCCGGAGCAGGGATATGGCTACACCTTC.

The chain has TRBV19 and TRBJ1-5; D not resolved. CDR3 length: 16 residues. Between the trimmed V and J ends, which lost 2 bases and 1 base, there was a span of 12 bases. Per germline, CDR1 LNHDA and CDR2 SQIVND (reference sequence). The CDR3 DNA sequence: TGTGCCAGTAGTATATCGCGGGTTTTGAGCAATCAGCCCCAGCATTTT. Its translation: CASSISRVLSNQPQHF. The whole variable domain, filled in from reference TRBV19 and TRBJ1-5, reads DGGITQSPKYLFRKEGQNVTLSCEQNLNHDAMYWYRQDPGQGLRLIYYSQIVNDFQKGDIAEGYSVSREKKESFPLTVTSAQKNPTAFYLCASSISRVLSNQPQHFGDGTRLSIL.

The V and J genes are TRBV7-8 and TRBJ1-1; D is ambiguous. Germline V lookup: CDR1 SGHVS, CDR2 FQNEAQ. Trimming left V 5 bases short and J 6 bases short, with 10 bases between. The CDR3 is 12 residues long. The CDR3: CASSPPFAEAFF. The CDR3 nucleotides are TGTGCCAGCAGCCCCCCGTTTGCTGAAGCTTTCTTT.